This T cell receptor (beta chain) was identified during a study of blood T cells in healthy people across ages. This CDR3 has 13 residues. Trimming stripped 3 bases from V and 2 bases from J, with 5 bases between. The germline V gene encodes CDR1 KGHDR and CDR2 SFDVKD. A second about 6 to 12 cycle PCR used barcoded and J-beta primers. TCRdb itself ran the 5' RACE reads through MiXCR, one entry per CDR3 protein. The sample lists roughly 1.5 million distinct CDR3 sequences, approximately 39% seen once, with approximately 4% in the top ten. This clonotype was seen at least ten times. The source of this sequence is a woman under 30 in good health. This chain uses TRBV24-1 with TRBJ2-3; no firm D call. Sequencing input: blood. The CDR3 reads CATSDPTTDTQYF. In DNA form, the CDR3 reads TGTGCCACCAGTGATCCAACCACAGATACGCAGTATTTT.